The rows below give T cell receptor beta chains drawn from one sample of a study of early T cells in non-severe SARS-CoV-2 infection. TCRdb used MiXCR to reprocess the 5' RACE reads, holding one entry per CDR3 protein. The table records approximately 90,000 distinct CDR3 sequences, roughly 11% of them present only once. Here the sequenced sample was whole blood, taken at baseline. All receptors derive from an adult who was a healthcare worker with PCR-confirmed SARS-CoV-2 infection or an uninfected control (not recorded which). CDR3s include the opening cysteine and the closing phenylalanine or tryptophan. The D gene is left open where the match is weak. Expanded clones are given a class, and other clones once, few, many or no size at all.

TRBV6-2/TRBV6-3	-	TRBJ1-4	few	CASSYGGYEKLFF	TGTGCCAGCAGTTACGGCGGATATGAAAAACTGTTTTTT
TRBV7-9	-	TRBJ2-7	many	CASSLLRDAGRNEQYF	TGTGCCAGCAGCTTACTTAGAGATGCAGGGAGAAACGAGCAGTACTTC
TRBV24-1	-	TRBJ2-1	few	CATSDLKGGSYNEQFF	TGTGCCACCAGTGATTTGAAGGGGGGTTCCTACAATGAGCAGTTCTTC
TRBV2	-	TRBJ2-2	-	CASRGGFTGELFF	TGTGCCAGCAGAGGAGGGTTCACCGGGGAGCTGTTTTTT
TRBV12-2	-	TRBJ2-3	-	CASRLAFLAGGSTCTDTQYF	TGTGCAAGTCGCTTAGCGTTCCTAGCGGGGGGGTCCACCTGCACAGATACGCAGTATTTT
TRBV12-3/TRBV12-4	TRBD2	TRBJ2-5	many	CASSPTYREGETQYF	TGTGCCAGCAGTCCCACGTACCGGGAGGGGGAGACCCAGTACTTC
TRBV6-6	-	TRBJ2-5	few	CASSYSYGGETQYF	TGTGCCAGCAGTTACTCGTATGGAGGAGAGACCCAGTACTTC
TRBV4-1	-	TRBJ1-5	few	CASSQEAGSGNQPQHF	TGCGCCAGCAGCCAAGAAGCAGGGTCCGGCAATCAGCCCCAGCATTTT
TRBV7-2	TRBD2	TRBJ2-3	few	CASRYGGDTQYF	TGTGCCAGCAGATACGGGGGGGATACGCAGTATTTT
TRBV2	-	TRBJ2-1	-	CASSGTPYNEQFF	TGTGCCAGCAGTGGGACTCCCTACAATGAGCAGTTCTTC